These T cell receptor beta chains were read from a single sample in a study of T cell changes during pregnancy in multiple sclerosis. Using immunoSEQ multiplex PCR, the repertoire was profiled, and TCRdb retains in-frame clones only, with some absent. The sample includes just under 65,000 clones, about nine tenths of them seen just once. Sequenced material: peripheral blood, taken after pregnancy. The receptors here all came from a female donor in good health, enrolled as a control in a pregnancy study. The CDR3 runs from the conserved cysteine through the conserved F or W. D genes are given only for firm matches. Clone size is shown for a subset of rows, as once, few, many or a class of expanded clone.

cdr3_nt cdr3_aa v_call clone_size j_call d_call
TGTGCCAGCTCACCACAGGGGGTGGGCGAGCAGTACTTC CASSPQGVGEQYF TRBV18 - TRBJ2-7 -
TGTGCCGGGACGGGGGGGCGCTTGGAGACCCAGTACTTC CAGTGGRLETQYF TRBV2 - TRBJ2-5 TRBD2
TGTGCCAGCTATTCGTCGTCAGTCAATGAGCAGTTCTTC CASYSSSVNEQFF TRBV2 once TRBJ2-1 -
TGTGCCAGCAGTGAACGGACAGGGGGTTCGCCCCAGCATTTT CASSERTGGSPQHF TRBV2 - TRBJ1-5 TRBD1
TGCAGCGTTAGGCAGGGAGGCACCGGGGAGCTGTTTTTT CSVRQGGTGELFF TRBV29-1 - TRBJ2-2 -
TGCGCCAGCGGGAGAGCCGGGACTCCGAGCTCCTACAATGAGCAGTTCTTC CASGRAGTPSSYNEQFF TRBV5-1 - TRBJ2-1 -
TGTGCCAGCTCACCACGGACAGGGATTTCGAACACCGGGGAGCTGTTTTTT CASSPRTGISNTGELFF TRBV18 - TRBJ2-2 TRBD1
TGTGCCAGCAGCTCTGGGACTAGCGGGATTTCTAGCACAGATACGCAGTATTTT CASSSGTSGISSTDTQYF TRBV11-3 - TRBJ2-3 TRBD2
TGTGCCAGCAGCACTTGGACAGGGGGTACGTACAATGAGCAGTTCTTC CASSTWTGGTYNEQFF TRBV9 - TRBJ2-1 TRBD1
TGTGCCAGCAGTTACCTTGATCAGCCCCAGCATTTT CASSYLDQPQHF TRBV6-6 - TRBJ1-5 -